The TCR beta chain described here comes from a study of OX40 agonist ivuxolimab in advanced cancers. TCRdb's table, derived via immunoSEQ multiplex PCR, lists solely in-frame clones and lacks some. The sample has about 150,000 clones; 90% are singletons. The germline V and J ends were trimmed by 3 bases and 8 bases, with 7 bases remaining between them. The CDR3 is made up of 12 amino acids. CDR1 KGHSH and CDR2 LQKENI come from the germline V gene. Specimen: CD4+ or CD8+ T cells sorted from blood, collected in a trial of the OX40 agonist ivuxolimab. The origin of this receptor is an adult with an advanced solid tumor such as melanoma, head and neck, liver or kidney cancer. This chain links TRBV18 with TRBJ2-2; D is undetermined. In DNA, the CDR3 is TGTGCCAGCTCACCGCAAGGAGGGGAGCTGTTTTTT. Translated: CASSPQGGELFF.